The 9 T cell receptor beta chains below were found in one sample sequenced in a study. TCRdb reprocessed the 5' RACE reads via MiXCR and lists one record per CDR3 protein. The data contain just under 65,000 distinct CDR3 sequences, approximately 23% of them singletons. Sequenced material: memory CD4+ T cells sorted from a lymph node. Subset reported: memory CD4+ T cells, CD4+CD45RO+CD25-. All receptors derive from a female donor with breast cancer.

At least ten counts were recorded for this clonotype. The J gene is TRBJ1-1, the V gene TRBV7-3, with TRBD1 identical over 9 bases. V gave up 5 bases and J gave up 10 bases; unmatched junction bases: 23. There are 18 residues in the CDR3. Germline-derived CDR1 and CDR2 are SGHTA and FQGTGA. CDR3: CASSPGQGEVMSGSGAFF. The CDR3 bases are TGTGCCAGCAGCCCGGGACAGGGAGAGGTTATGTCTGGTTCAGGAGCTTTCTTT.

This clonotype was picked up a small number of times. This rearrangement joins TRBV11-3 to TRBJ2-3, with TRBD1 matching over 7 bases. CDR1 is SGHNT, CDR2 YENEEA, per germline. Trimming took 5 bases from V and 5 from J; bases not matched to a gene: 10. The CDR3 is made up of 15 amino acids. CDR3 residues: CASSLSDRWGDTQYF. CDR3 sequence (DNA): TGTGCCAGCAGCCTCTCGGACAGGTGGGGAGATACGCAGTATTTT.

As to this clonotype: A read error may be the cause here, since a much bigger clone is one base away. V is TRBV29-1 and J is TRBJ1-1, with D possibly being TRBD1 (5 bases). The CDR3 has 13 amino acids. CDR1 and CDR2 (germline): SQVTM, ANQGSEA. CDR3 DNA sequence: TGCAGCGTTGAAGGGGGCGCGGGCACTGAAGCTCTCTTT. This sequence encodes CSVEGGAGTEALF.

Worth noting for this clonotype: The junction departs from germline at one end; a sequencing error may be responsible. The rearrangement links TRBV5-1 to TRBJ2-7; TRBD2 might be the D (6 bases). The length of the CDR3 is 15 residues. Germline CDR1 and CDR2: SGHRS and YFSETQ. CDR3 sequence: CASSPMGGGSGEQYF. CDR3 bases: TGTGCCAGCAGCCCCATGGGGGGAGGCTCCGGGGAGCAGTACTTC.

The rearrangement joins TRBV11-3 to TRBJ2-5; 9 bases agree with TRBD1. This CDR3 is 16 amino acids long. Losses at the gene ends were 5 bases for V and 2 bases for J; bases not matched to a gene: 9. Germline CDR1 SGHNT, CDR2 YENEEA. Here the CDR3 DNA reads TGTGCCAGCAGCCAAATCTTCGGACAGGGGCAAGAGACCCAGTACTTC. Its protein is CASSQIFGQGQETQYF. The full variable domain, with the rest looked up from reference TRBV11-3 and TRBJ2-5, is EAGVVQSPRYKIIEKKQPVAFWCNPISGHNTLYWYLQNLGQGPELLIRYENEEAVDDSQLPKDRFSAERLKGVDSTLKIQPAELGDSAVYLCASSQIFGQGQETQYFGPGTRLLVL.

The chain combines TRBV5-1 with TRBJ2-2, with D unclear. The V end was cut by 0 bases, the J end by 2 bases, with 8 bases between. This CDR3 region has 15 residues. CDR1 SGHRS and CDR2 YFSETQ come from the germline V gene. The CDR3 sequence is CASSLESFNTGELFF. As DNA, the CDR3 is TGCGCCAGCAGCTTGGAATCATTTAACACCGGGGAGCTGTTTTTT.

The sample holds a few counts of this clonotype. V gene TRBV14 combines with J gene TRBJ2-7; tentatively, D is TRBD2 (5 bases). The CDR3 runs to 16 residues. V lost 1 base and J lost 3, with 16 bases in between. Germline V gene lookup returns CDR1 SGHDN and CDR2 FVKESK. For the CDR3, the DNA is TGTGCCAGCAGCCAAGTAGGACGGACTCGCAACTACGAGCAGTACTTC. It encodes CASSQVGRTRNYEQYF. The entire variable domain, with the rest obtained from reference TRBV14 and TRBJ2-7, is as follows: EAGVTQFPSHSVIEKGQTVTLRCDPISGHDNLYWYRRVMGKEIKFLLHFVKESKQDESGMPNNRFLAERTGGTYSTLKVQPAELEDSGVYFCASSQVGRTRNYEQYFGPGTRLTVT.

This clonotype was picked up a small number of times. CDR3 coding DNA: TGTGCCAGCAGCTTAACATCAGGGGACGGGGAGACCCAGTACTTC. Encoded protein: CASSLTSGDGETQYF. The J gene is TRBJ2-5, the V gene TRBV7-3; D might be TRBD1 (6 bases). V shed 0 bases and J shed 5 bases, with 13 bases lying between them. Germline loops: CDR1 SGHTA, CDR2 FQGTGA. This CDR3 has 15 residues.

V usage is TRBV5-1 and J usage is TRBJ1-2; 7 positions agree with TRBD1. Germline V lookup: CDR1 SGHRS, CDR2 YFSETQ. CDR3 length: 16 residues. V trimming: 0 bases; J trimming: 2 bases; junction bases outside the gene matches: 7. In DNA form, the CDR3 reads TGCGCCAGCAGCTTGGGCCGACAGGGCGGGAACTATGGCTACACCTTC. Translation: CASSLGRQGGNYGYTF.